This TCR beta chain was identified in a study of vaccination effects on CD4 cells after COVID-19. Produced via immunoSEQ multiplex PCR; TCRdb's table is partial and in-frame only. The data show approximately 30,000 clones, less than 75% seen once. At the end of less than 12 days of culture, CD4+ T cells were isolated. As for this clone: The antigen is unknown.

V gave up 0 bases and J gave up 6 bases; unmatched junction bases: 9. The CDR3 is 16 residues long. Germline lookup yields CDR1 SGHRS and CDR2 YFSETQ. The clonotype was recovered from a human donor who received a COVID-19 vaccine. The chain joins TRBV5-1 to TRBJ2-3; 8 bases are a match to TRBD2. Specimen: CD4+ T cells from PBMCs cultured without peptide, collected before COVID-19 vaccination. The CDR3 coding sequence is TGCGCCAGCAGCTTGGTTCTAGCGGGTAACCGCGATACGCAGTATTTT. Protein product: CASSLVLAGNRDTQYF.